Presented here are 24 T cell receptor beta chains from one specimen sequenced in a study of cytomegalovirus exposure and HLA in healthy donors. Clones were sequenced by immunoSEQ multiplex PCR, and TCRdb holds only the in-frame ones, with some missing. The sample contains about 270,000 clones, 86% of which appear only once. What was sequenced was PBMCs. The source is a woman aged 18-29 years in good health and CMV-seronegative.

The chain joins TRBV6-1 to TRBJ1-2; maybe TRBD1 (6 bases). The CDR3 spans 13 residues. Per the germline V gene, CDR1 is MNHNS and CDR2 is SASEGT. V shed 8 bases and J shed 5 bases, with 15 bases lying between them. CDR3 nucleotide sequence: TGTGCCAGCGAATCCGGACAGAGTTATGGCTACACCTTC. Translating it yields CASESGQSYGYTF.

This clone is a singleton in its sample. The J gene is TRBJ2-4, the V gene TRBV10-3; the D gene is possibly TRBD1 (5 bases). The CDR3 has 15 residues. Germline assignment: CDR1 ENHRY and CDR2 SYGVKD. Trimming cost V 3 bases and J 4 bases, with 13 bases left between them. This CDR3 is CAISEGVGKKNIQYF. The CDR3 DNA follows: TGTGCCATCAGTGAAGGGGTTGGGAAAAAAAACATTCAGTACTTC.

The V and J genes are TRBV28 and TRBJ1-1; perhaps TRBD1 as D (5 bases). Germline V lookup: CDR1 MDHEN, CDR2 SYDVKM. CDR3 length: 15 residues. V was pared by 2 bases and J by 0 bases, with 10 bases between. The DNA for the CDR3 is TGTGCCAGCAGTTTAGGGGGGGTTTTGAACACTGAAGCTTTCTTT. Translating it yields CASSLGGVLNTEAFF.

The chain uses TRBV30 and TRBJ2-2; D possibly corresponds to TRBD1 (5 bases). Between the trimmed V and J ends, which lost 0 bases and 3 bases, there was a span of 11 bases. Germline loops: CDR1 GTSNPN, CDR2 SVGIG (reference sequence). This CDR3 spans 15 amino acids. The CDR3 region is CAWSVGRVDTGELFF. The DNA for the CDR3 is TGTGCCTGGAGTGTAGGCAGGGTAGACACCGGGGAGCTGTTTTTT.

The gene calls are TRBV30 and TRBJ2-5; no definite D call. The V gene's germline CDR1 is GTSNPN and CDR2 SVGIG (reference sequence). This CDR3 has 11 amino acids. V dropped 0 bases and J dropped 4 bases, with 3 bases sitting between them. Here the CDR3 DNA reads TGTGCCTGGAGTGTAGCAGAGACCCAGTACTTC. It specifies CAWSVAETQYF.

V is TRBV5-6 and J is TRBJ2-4; 7 bases match TRBD1. CDR1 is SGHDT and CDR2 is YYEEEE in the germline V gene. The CDR3 spans 14 residues. The V and J ends lost 2 bases and 6 bases, in that order; junction bases with no gene match: 5. As DNA, the CDR3 is TGTGCCAGCAGCTTTGGAGCAGGGGGAAACATTCAGTACTTC. It specifies CASSFGAGGNIQYF.

J is TRBJ2-1 and V is TRBV5-1, with D perhaps matching TRBD2 (5 bases). V dropped 2 bases and J dropped 1 base, with 10 bases sitting between them. This CDR3 is 15 amino acids long. Germline V gene data show CDR1 as SGHRS and CDR2 as YFSETQ. The CDR3 region is CASSLNGESYNEQFF. The CDR3 DNA reads as TGCGCCAGCAGCTTAAATGGGGAGTCCTACAATGAGCAGTTCTTC.

This clone was found once. The chain combines TRBV10-3 with TRBJ1-1, with D possibly being TRBD1 (6 bases). Germline values: CDR1 ENHRY, CDR2 SYGVKD. V shed 4 bases and J shed 6 bases, with 12 bases lying between them. The CDR3 extends over 13 amino acids. CDR3: CAISATGISEAFF. The CDR3 coding sequence is TGTGCCATCAGTGCAACAGGGATCTCTGAAGCTTTCTTT.

V usage is TRBV29-1 and J usage is TRBJ2-2, with 7 bases aligning to TRBD1. From germline, CDR1 is SQVTM and CDR2 ANQGSEA. V lost 6 bases, J lost 4 bases, and 8 bases stayed unmatched. The CDR3 runs to 14 residues. The CDR3: CSVVGQTFTGELFF. DNA of the CDR3: TGCAGCGTGGTGGGACAGACCTTCACCGGGGAGCTGTTTTTT.

The chain recombines TRBV27 with TRBJ1-2; D not certain. In germline, CDR1 is MNHEY, CDR2 SMNVEV (reference sequence). Trimming cost V 5 bases and J 8 bases, with 18 bases left between them. This CDR3 contains 14 residues. For the CDR3, the DNA is TGTGCCAGCAGTCCTCCGGGATTAGGGTACGGCTACACCTTC. It is translated as CASSPPGLGYGYTF.

With regard to this clone: Other nucleotide sequences from this sample produce the same CDR3. The genes are TRBV6-5 and TRBJ1-2; no clear D. The CDR3 covers 14 residues. With 0 bases removed from V and 0 bases from J, the gap between germline ends came to 5 bases. CDR1 is MNHEY, CDR2 SVGAGI, per germline. The CDR3 spells CASSYSTANYGYTF. The CDR3 nucleotides read TGTGCCAGCAGTTACTCGACTGCTAACTATGGCTACACCTTC.

The chain combines TRBV6-5 with TRBJ1-2; weak D call: TRBD1 (6 bases). Trimming took 7 bases from V and 4 from J, leaving 16 bases between them. The CDR3 covers 14 residues. Germline CDR1 reads MNHEY; CDR2 reads SVGAGI. The CDR3 nucleotides are TGTGCCAGCACCCGAACGGACAGCCTCTATGGCTACACCTTC. Protein product: CASTRTDSLYGYTF.

The rearrangement joins TRBV19 to TRBJ2-7, with D tentatively TRBD2 (6 bases). V lost 1 base to trimming and J lost 1 base, with 14 bases between them. CDR1 is LNHDA, CDR2 SQIVND, per germline (reference sequence). The CDR3 totals 16 residues. CDR3 loop: CASSIGRGRGSYEQYF. DNA for the CDR3: TGTGCCAGTAGTATAGGGAGGGGCCGGGGGTCCTACGAGCAGTACTTC.

To note about this clone: Other DNA variants within this sample encode the same CDR3. The V gene is TRBV30, the J gene TRBJ2-7; perhaps TRBD2 as D (6 bases). Germline CDR1 and CDR2: GTSNPN and SVGIG (reference sequence). This CDR3 region has 13 residues. V lost 0 bases and J 3 bases, leaving 9 bases between the germline ends. CDR3 bases: TGTGCCTGGAGTGTAGGAGGGCGCTACGAGCAGTACTTC. Protein sequence: CAWSVGGRYEQYF.

This sequence joins TRBV5-1 and TRBJ2-3, with D possibly matching TRBD1 (6 bases). The CDR3 consists of 16 residues. Germline assignment: CDR1 SGHRS and CDR2 YFSETQ. The V gene lost 5 bases and the J gene lost 0 bases, with 16 bases spanning the gap. The CDR3 DNA follows: TGCGCCAGCAGACAAAGGACAGCCCCTAGCACAGATACGCAGTATTTT. This gives the protein CASRQRTAPSTDTQYF.

The rearrangement joins TRBV5-8 to TRBJ1-2; D not resolved. The CDR3 consists of 12 residues. Germline lookup yields CDR1 SGHTS and CDR2 YDEGEE. V was trimmed by 2 bases and J by 4 bases, leaving 6 bases between them. The CDR3 sequence: CASSFSLYGYTF. CDR3 bases: TGTGCCAGCAGCTTCTCTCTCTATGGCTACACCTTC.

The genes are TRBV5-1 and TRBJ2-2; TRBD1 matches at 8 bases. Germline CDR1 is SGHRS and CDR2 is YFSETQ. The CDR3 loop spans 16 amino acids. J gave up 3 bases and V 4 bases, and 8 bases lay outside the gene matches. The CDR3 loop is CASSPRTGRYTGELFF. The CDR3 nucleotides are TGCGCCAGCAGCCCCAGGACAGGGCGGTACACCGGGGAGCTGTTTTTT.

The genes are TRBV28 and TRBJ2-6, with D maybe TRBD1 (5 bases). Germline V gene lookup returns CDR1 MDHEN and CDR2 SYDVKM. This CDR3 region has 17 residues. V lost 2 bases and J 1 base, leaving 12 bases between the germline ends. The CDR3 reads CASSLAVGLSGANVLTF. The DNA for the CDR3 is TGTGCCAGCAGTTTAGCCGTGGGGCTATCTGGGGCCAACGTCCTGACTTTC. Using reference TRBV28 and TRBJ2-6 for the parts outside the CDR3, the full variable domain is DVKVTQSSRYLVKRTGEKVFLECVQDMDHENMFWYRQDPGLGLRLIYFSYDVKMKEKGDIPEGYSVSREKKERFSLILESASTNQTSMYLCASSLAVGLSGANVLTFGAGSRLTVL.

With regard to this clone: Other DNA sequences within the sample encode an identical CDR3. The chain joins TRBV9 to TRBJ2-7; D unclear. V dropped 0 bases and J dropped 0 bases, with 4 bases sitting between them. Germline loops: CDR1 SGDLS, CDR2 YYNGEE. CDR3 length equals 13 residues. The CDR3 bases are TGTGCCAGCAGCGTAGGACTCTCCTACGAGCAGTACTTC. Encoded protein: CASSVGLSYEQYF.

Only one count was recorded for this clone. The chain couples TRBV7-9 to TRBJ2-5; 13 bases fit TRBD2. The junction had 6 bases not matched to a gene; V was cut back by 6 bases and J by 5 bases. In germline, CDR1 is SEHNR, CDR2 FQNEAQ (reference sequence). CDR3 length: 15 residues. The CDR3 loop reads CASSQLAGGRETQYF. Here the CDR3 DNA reads TGTGCCAGCAGTCAACTAGCGGGAGGGCGTGAGACCCAGTACTTC.

This clone was picked up a small number of times. The chain couples TRBV27 to TRBJ2-7, with D perhaps matching TRBD2 (5 bases). The CDR3 runs 14 residues. Trimming removed 6 bases from V and 0 bases from J, with 12 bases in between. In germline, CDR1 is MNHEY, CDR2 SMNVEV (reference sequence). The CDR3 nucleotides read TGTGCCAGCAGGGATGAGGGTGCCTCCTACGAGCAGTACTTC. This sequence encodes CASRDEGASYEQYF.

V gene TRBV9 combines with J gene TRBJ2-7, with D possibly TRBD2 on 6 matching bases. Trimming removed 3 bases from V and 2 bases from J, with 12 bases in between. This CDR3 spans 14 amino acids. Germline loops: CDR1 SGDLS, CDR2 YYNGEE. The CDR3 coding sequence is TGTGCCAGCAGCGCGGGCGGGACGCCCTACGAGCAGTACTTC. It encodes CASSAGGTPYEQYF.

This chain links TRBV5-1 with TRBJ1-1; D is ambiguous. The CDR3 is made up of 13 amino acids. Germline V gene data show CDR1 as SGHRS and CDR2 as YFSETQ. V was trimmed by 0 bases and J by 6 bases, leaving 9 bases between them. CDR3 region: CASSLVGLSEAFF. CDR3 DNA: TGCGCCAGCAGCTTGGTTGGGCTCTCTGAAGCTTTCTTT.

This chain joins TRBV14 and TRBJ2-7, with TRBD1 matching over 10 bases. The CDR3 runs 15 residues. Per the germline V gene, CDR1 is SGHDN and CDR2 is FVKESK. J lost 4 bases, V lost 3 bases, and 6 bases had no gene match. The CDR3 protein is CASSQPGQGMYEQYF. The DNA of the CDR3 is TGTGCCAGCAGCCAGCCGGGACAGGGGATGTACGAGCAGTACTTC. The full variable domain, with the rest looked up from reference TRBV14 and TRBJ2-7, is EAGVTQFPSHSVIEKGQTVTLRCDPISGHDNLYWYRRVMGKEIKFLLHFVKESKQDESGMPNNRFLAERTGGTYSTLKVQPAELEDSGVYFCASSQPGQGMYEQYFGPGTRLTVT.